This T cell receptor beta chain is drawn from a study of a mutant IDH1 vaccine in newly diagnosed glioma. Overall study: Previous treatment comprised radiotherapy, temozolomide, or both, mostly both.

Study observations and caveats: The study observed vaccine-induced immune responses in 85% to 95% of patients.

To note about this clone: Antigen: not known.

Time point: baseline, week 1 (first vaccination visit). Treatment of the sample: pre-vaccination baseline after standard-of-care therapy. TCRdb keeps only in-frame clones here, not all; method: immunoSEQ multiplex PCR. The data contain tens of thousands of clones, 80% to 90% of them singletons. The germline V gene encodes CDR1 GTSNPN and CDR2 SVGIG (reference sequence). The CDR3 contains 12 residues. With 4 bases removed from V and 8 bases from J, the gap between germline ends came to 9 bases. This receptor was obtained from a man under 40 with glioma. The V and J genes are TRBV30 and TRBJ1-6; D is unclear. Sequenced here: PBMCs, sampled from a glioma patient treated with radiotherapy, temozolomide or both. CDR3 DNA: TGTGCCTGGACCCTTGGGTATTCACCCCTCCACTTT. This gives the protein CAWTLGYSPLHF.